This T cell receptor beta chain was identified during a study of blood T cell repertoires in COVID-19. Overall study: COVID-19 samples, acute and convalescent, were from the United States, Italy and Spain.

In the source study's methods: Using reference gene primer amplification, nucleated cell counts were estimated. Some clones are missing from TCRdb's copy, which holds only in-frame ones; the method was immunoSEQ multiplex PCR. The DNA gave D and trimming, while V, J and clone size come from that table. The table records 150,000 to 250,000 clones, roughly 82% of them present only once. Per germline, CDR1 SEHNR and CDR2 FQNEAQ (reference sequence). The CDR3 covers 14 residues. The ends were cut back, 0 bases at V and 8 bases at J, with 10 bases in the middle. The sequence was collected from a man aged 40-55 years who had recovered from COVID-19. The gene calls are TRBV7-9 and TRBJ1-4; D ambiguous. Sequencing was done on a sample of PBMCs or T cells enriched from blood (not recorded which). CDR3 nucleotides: TGTGCCAGCAGCTTAGCGGTGGCGGGCGAAAAACTGTTTTTT. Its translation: CASSLAVAGEKLFF.